This T cell receptor (beta chain) came from a study of blood T cell repertoires in COVID-19. The wider study: COVID-19 samples from acute and convalescent phases originated in the United States, Italy and Spain.

Across about two dozen US areas, participants ranged in age from about 18 to 90 years. Authors' analysis steps: It was from reference gene primer amplification that nucleated cell counts were estimated. The table came from immunoSEQ multiplex PCR; TCRdb's copy has only in-frame clones and leaves some out. V and J calls and clone size are those listed in that table; D and trimming were worked out from the DNA. The table shows about 310,000 clones, with 87% occurring only once. This TCR derives from a woman between 18 and 29 years old who had recovered from COVID-19. The sequenced sample was PBMCs or T cells enriched from blood (not recorded which).

CDR3 sequence reads: CASSPGQPFNQPQHF. CDR3 coding DNA: TGTGCCAGCTCACCCGGACAACCCTTCAATCAGCCCCAGCATTTT. The chain joins TRBV18 to TRBJ1-5, with a tentative D call TRBD1 (5 bases). CDR3 size: 15 residues. The V end lost 3 bases, the J end lost 3 bases, and 12 bases lay between the germline ends. CDR1 and CDR2 (germline): KGHSH, LQKENI. Full variable domain (outside the CDR3, taken from reference TRBV18 and TRBJ1-5): NAGVMQNPRHLVRRRGQEARLRCSPMKGHSHVYWYRQLPEEGLKFMVYLQKENIIDESGMPKERFSAEFPKEGPSILRIQQVVRGDSAAYFCASSPGQPFNQPQHFGDGTRLSIL.